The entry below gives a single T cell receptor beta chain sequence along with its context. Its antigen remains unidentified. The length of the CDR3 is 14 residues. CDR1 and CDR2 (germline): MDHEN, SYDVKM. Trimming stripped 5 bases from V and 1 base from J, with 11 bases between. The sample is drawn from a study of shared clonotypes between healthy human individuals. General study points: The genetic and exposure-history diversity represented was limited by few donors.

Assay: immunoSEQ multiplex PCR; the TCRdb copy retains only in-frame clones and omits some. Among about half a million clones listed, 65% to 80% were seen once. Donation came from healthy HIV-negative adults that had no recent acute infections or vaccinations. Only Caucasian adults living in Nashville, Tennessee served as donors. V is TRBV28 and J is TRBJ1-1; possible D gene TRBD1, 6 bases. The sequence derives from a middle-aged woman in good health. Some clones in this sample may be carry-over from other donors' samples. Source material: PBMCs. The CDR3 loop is CASSLTTGNTEAFF. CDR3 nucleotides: TGTGCCAGCAGTCTGACGACAGGGAACACTGAAGCTTTCTTT.